This T cell receptor beta chain is drawn from a study of prognosis after radiotherapy for stage I lung cancer. In the study overall: Every lung cancer patient of the non-small cell type was deemed medically inoperable. The patients comprised over 10 men and over 5 women, spanning ages roughly 53 to 84 and having a median of approximately 74 years.

Study conclusions and caveats: Lower Shannon entropy after stereotactic body radiation therapy was observed in patients who went on to develop distant metastases.

By two-round multiplex PCR, the TCR beta CDR3 was amplified from genomic DNA. For every TRBV and TRBJ gene, a specific primer was used in first-round PCR. TCRdb re-analysed the multiplex PCR reads in MiXCR, keeping a single row per CDR3 protein. The table includes 15,000 to 20,000 distinct CDR3 sequences, 45% to 50% detected once. The CDR3 consists of 13 residues. Deletions cut 0 bases from V and 1 base from J, with 5 bases between. The germline CDR1 and CDR2 sequences are DFQATT and SNEGSKA (reference sequence). This clonotype was counted ten times or more. Its antigen is undetermined. The receptor comes from a donor of 50 years or more with non-small cell lung cancer. The V call is TRBV20-1, the J call TRBJ2-3; D is uncertain. The sample here was PBMCs, taken before or after stereotactic body radiation therapy (not recorded which). This chain's CDR3 is CSARDGRTDTQYF. CDR3 nucleotides: TGCAGTGCTAGAGACGGGCGCACAGATACGCAGTATTTT.